This entry lists 13 T cell receptor beta chains sequenced from one sample in a study of metastatic and nonmetastatic thyroid tumors (dated by TCRdb to the early 2020s). Libraries were prepared through PCR. Instrument on record: Illumina HiSeq 4000. The public reads were reanalyzed by TCRdb: fastp trimming at Q25, MiXCR alignment, in-frame beta chains only. The sample data list 40,000 to 55,000 clones, and roughly 18% of these were observed just once. Just under 3% of the sample belongs to the ten largest clones. No patient had received any treatment before thyroid surgery. The sequenced sample consisted of blood. These receptors were taken from a female donor with papillary thyroid cancer or a benign thyroid nodule (not recorded which). Some clones in this sample may be carry-over from other donors' samples.

Regarding this clone: This likely comes from a read error, as the CDR3 has no conserved phenylalanine or tryptophan at its end. The chain carries TRBV6-1 and TRBJ2-7; possible D gene TRBD2, 5 bases. Germline V CDR1 and CDR2: MNHNS, SASEGT. The CDR3 consists of 15 residues. The V end was cut by 6 bases, the J end by 4 bases, with 19 bases between. The CDR3 DNA follows: TGTGCCAGCAGCCGCTATAGCGTGACGCCTTACGAGCAGTACCTC. As protein: CASSRYSVTPYEQYL.

At least ten counts were recorded for this clone. Just one base apart from a much larger clone, this may be a read error. The chain employs TRBV7-6 and TRBJ1-5, with D tentatively TRBD1 (5 bases). The CDR3 length is 12 residues. The V gene lost 4 bases and the J gene lost 9 bases, with 10 bases spanning the gap. CDR1 is SGHVS and CDR2 is FNYEAQ in the germline V gene. The CDR3 is CASSSLQVPQHF. The DNA for the CDR3 is TGTGCCAGCAGCTCATTACAGGTGCCCCAGCATTTT.

In its sample, this clone was seen many times. The CDR3 sequence: CASSPWTSGGGNEQFF. The CDR3 DNA sequence: TGTGCCAGCAGCCCCTGGACTAGCGGCGGGGGCAATGAGCAGTTCTTC. The gene calls are TRBV7-8 and TRBJ2-1; TRBD2 matches at 10 bases. V was clipped by 5 bases and J by 6 bases; unmatched bases: 10. Germline V gene sequence: CDR1 SGHVS, CDR2 FQNEAQ. This CDR3 has 16 residues.

This clone was observed many times. CDR3 loop: CASSPSPGLAGVYNEQFF. The CDR3 region has the DNA TGTGCCAGTAGTCCTAGTCCGGGACTAGCGGGAGTGTACAATGAGCAGTTCTTC. The chain uses TRBV19 and TRBJ2-1; 14 bases fit TRBD2. Germline V lookup: CDR1 LNHDA, CDR2 SQIVND (reference sequence). The J segment lost 4 bases and the V segment lost 5 bases, leaving 10 bases of the junction unmatched. The CDR3 consists of 18 residues.

This clone has ten or more counts. The V gene is TRBV28, the J gene TRBJ1-2; D possibly corresponds to TRBD1 (6 bases). Trimming pared 8 bases from V and 3 bases from J, leaving 22 bases between. This CDR3 is 16 amino acids long. The germline CDR1 and CDR2 sequences are MDHEN and SYDVKM. This CDR3 is CASYRQANRGYYGYTF. CDR3 sequence (DNA): TGTGCCAGCTACCGACAGGCAAATCGGGGATACTATGGCTACACCTTC.

V gene TRBV30 combines with J gene TRBJ1-6; TRBD1 matches at 8 bases. The CDR3 runs to 15 residues. The V gene's germline CDR1 is GTSNPN and CDR2 SVGIG (reference sequence). Losses at the gene ends were 0 bases for V and 6 bases for J; bases not matched to a gene: 4. CDR3 amino acids: CAWSVVTGVNSPLHF. In nucleotides, the CDR3 is TGTGCCTGGAGTGTTGTGACAGGGGTTAATTCACCCCTCCACTTT.

This clone came up a few times. The genes are TRBV6-1 and TRBJ1-1; no definite D call. This CDR3 comprises 13 residues. The germline gives CDR1 MNHNS, CDR2 SASEGT. The V and J ends lost 3 bases and 4 bases respectively, with 9 bases between them. This CDR3 reads CASSEETATEAFF. The DNA for the CDR3 is TGTGCCAGCAGTGAGGAAACAGCCACTGAAGCTTTCTTT.

In its sample, this clone was seen many times. One junction end does not reproduce the germline sequence, and a read error may be involved. The chain couples TRBV6-2 or TRBV6-3 to TRBJ2-1; 12 nucleotides align to TRBD2. Germline CDR1 and CDR2: MNHEY and SVGEGT. The CDR3 has 18 amino acids. The CDR3 DNA sequence: TGTGCCAGCAGTGACTCCTTACTAGCGGGAGGAAGTGTTAATGAGCAGTTCTTC. This sequence encodes CASSDSLLAGGSVNEQFF.

This clone was counted at least ten times. CDR3 sequence: CSALARTSTYNEQFF. The CDR3 DNA is TGCAGTGCCCTAGCCAGGACTAGTACCTACAATGAGCAGTTCTTC. This chain connects TRBV20-1 to TRBJ2-1; TRBD2 agrees at 7 bases. Germline CDR1 DFQATT, CDR2 SNEGSKA (reference sequence). The length of the CDR3 is 15 residues. J lost 2 bases, V lost 6 bases, and 10 bases had no gene match.

This clone showed up many times. V gene TRBV28 combines with J gene TRBJ1-1, with D maybe TRBD1 (6 bases). This CDR3 contains 15 residues. The germline V gene encodes CDR1 MDHEN and CDR2 SYDVKM. The V end was cut by 4 bases, the J end by 1 base, with 13 bases between. This CDR3 is CASSSLQGTNTEAFF. For the CDR3, the DNA is TGTGCCAGCAGTTCCCTACAGGGAACGAACACTGAAGCTTTCTTT.

This clone was observed many times. J is TRBJ2-7 and V is TRBV27; TRBD1 agrees at 7 bases. Unmatched junction bases numbered 3, after V lost 4 bases and J lost 3 bases. This CDR3 has 13 residues. Germline CDR1 reads MNHEY; CDR2 reads SMNVEV (reference sequence). This CDR3 is CASSYDRDYEQYF. DNA for the CDR3: TGTGCCAGCAGTTACGACAGGGACTACGAGCAGTACTTC.

In this sample, this clone turned up many times. The chain combines TRBV29-1 with TRBJ2-7, with D tentatively TRBD2 (6 bases). The CDR3 length is 11 residues. The germline CDR1 and CDR2 sequences are SQVTM and ANQGSEA. V gave up 4 bases and J gave up 4 bases, with 8 bases separating them. This CDR3 reads CSVVRGYEQYF. DNA of the CDR3: TGCAGCGTTGTGCGGGGTTACGAGCAGTACTTC.

This clone showed up many times. Additional DNA sequences in this sample encode the identical CDR3. The gene calls are TRBV20-1 and TRBJ2-7; D is possibly TRBD2 (5 bases). This CDR3 has 13 residues. V lost 1 base to trimming and J lost 4 bases, with 11 bases between them. Germline V lookup: CDR1 DFQATT, CDR2 SNEGSKA (reference sequence). CDR3 in amino acids: CSARGLAGYEQYF. DNA for the CDR3: TGCAGTGCTAGAGGCCTAGCCGGGTACGAGCAGTACTTC.